The rows below give T cell receptor beta chains drawn from one sample of a study of blood T cells in healthy people across ages. TCRdb reanalysed the 5' RACE reads using MiXCR and keeps one entry per CDR3 protein. This table holds hundreds of thousands of distinct CDR3 sequences, roughly 30% found once. Specimen: blood. The source of these receptors is a woman of 80 years or more in good health. CDR3s include the opening cysteine and the closing phenylalanine or tryptophan. D genes are given only for firm matches. Not all rows give a size; the values are once, few, many and, for expanded clones, a class.

>TRBJ2-1|many|-|TRBV30
TGTGCCTGGAGTGTGGTCTCGTACAATGAGCAGTTCTTC
CAWSVVSYNEQFF
>TRBJ2-1|few|-|TRBV29-1
TGCAGCGTGACCAGGGCCGGCTCCTACAATGAGCAGTTCTTC
CSVTRAGSYNEQFF
>TRBJ2-3|many|-|TRBV4-2
TGTGCCAGCAGCCAAATGGGGACCACCACAGATACGCAGTATTTT
CASSQMGTTTDTQYF
>TRBJ2-5|many|-|TRBV27
TGTGCCAGCGGTTACAGAGAAGAGACCCAGTACTTC
CASGYREETQYF
>TRBJ2-5|-|-|TRBV7-3
TGTGCCAGCGGCTTAACGGGAGGCCAGGGGGAGACCCAGTACTTC
CASGLTGGQGETQYF
>TRBJ2-3|-|-|TRBV7-3
TGTGCCAGCAGCTTAAGGAGTGGGACTTACGCGGATACGTCGTATTTT
CASSLRSGTYADTSYF
>TRBJ1-6|-|TRBD1|TRBV20-1
TGCAGTACACGGGACAGAGCCAATTCACCCCTCCACTTT
CSTRDRANSPLHF
>TRBJ1-4|-|-|TRBV4-3
TGCGCCAGCAGCCAAGGAGCCGCCCCGGCCAGTGAAAAACTGTTTTTT
CASSQGAAPASEKLFF
>TRBJ2-7|many|-|TRBV20-1
TGCAGTGCTTGTCCCCAACTAGCTACCTACGAGCAGTACTTC
CSACPQLATYEQYF
>TRBJ2-1|many|-|TRBV4-1
TGCGCCAGCAGCCCACCCAGACTGATCTACAATGAGCAGTTCTTC
CASSPPRLIYNEQFF
>TRBJ2-3|-|TRBD2|TRBV12-3/TRBV12-4
TGTGCCAGCAGTTCCGGACGGACTAGAACAGATACGCAGTATTTT
CASSSGRTRTDTQYF
>TRBJ1-4|-|TRBD1|TRBV5-1
TGCGCCAGCAGCTTGGTTCCTGTAGGACAGGGCTTAAATGAAAAACTGTTTTTT
CASSLVPVGQGLNEKLFF
>TRBJ1-4|many|-|TRBV27
TGTGCCAGCAGAGGTTGGGGAGATGAAAAACTGTTTTTT
CASRGWGDEKLFF
>TRBJ2-1|-|-|TRBV5-1
TGCGCCAGCAGCTCTCCGGGACTTATTAATGAGCAGTTCTTT
CASSSPGLINEQFF
>TRBJ2-3|many|TRBD2|TRBV5-1
TGCGCCAGCAGCTTGCCTAGCGGGGGATCCACAGATACGCAGTATTTT
CASSLPSGGSTDTQYF
>TRBJ2-1|-|TRBD2|TRBV5-1
TGCGCCAGCAGCGGCGGGGGGCCTAGTGAGCAGTTCTTC
CASSGGGPSEQFF
>TRBJ2-7|-|-|TRBV20-1
TGCAGTGCTAGAGTCCTGGGCGCCTACGAGCAGTACTTC
CSARVLGAYEQYF
>TRBJ2-1|few|TRBD2|TRBV5-6
TGTGCCAGCAGCTCCCTGGCGGGGGGGTCGGCCCAAAAGCAGTTCTTC
CASSSLAGGSAQKQFF
>TRBJ1-4|few|-|TRBV7-2
TGTGCCAGCAGCGCGGGAAGGGCTAATGAAAAACTGTTTTTT
CASSAGRANEKLFF
>TRBJ1-1|-|-|TRBV7-3
TGTGCCAGCAGCCGGACGGTCATGAACACTGAAGCTTTCTTT
CASSRTVMNTEAFF
>TRBJ2-7|many|TRBD1|TRBV6-1
TGTGCCAGCAGTGTTGACAGGGTCCCCTCCTACGAGCAGTACTTC
CASSVDRVPSYEQYF
>TRBJ2-7|-|-|TRBV6-5
TGTGCCAGCAGTTGGAGTCAGGGGGGTTACGAGCAGTACTTC
CASSWSQGGYEQYF